This TCR beta chain comes out of a study of read filtering for tumor transcriptome and immune sequencing. Points from the study as a whole: IR-seq and RNA-seq agreed better without single-read clonotypes.

About this clonotype: Its target is not known. This may be a read error: a much more frequent sequence differs by one nucleotide.

From approximately 430 ng of RNA, a library with molecular barcoded alpha/delta and beta/gamma adaptors was made. TCRdb ran MiXCR on the reads and lists one entry per CDR3 protein. The table has approximately 40,000 distinct CDR3 sequences, roughly 13% seen once. In germline, CDR1 is SGHDN, CDR2 FVKESK. CDR3 size: 14 residues. Sampling of bone marrow took place during active disease in every patient. The sequenced material came from a population of CD138-negative cells sorted from bone marrow. The receptor was isolated from a donor aged 40 or over with multiple myeloma. The gene calls are TRBV14 and TRBJ2-3, with 8 bases lining up with TRBD2. CDR3 coding DNA: TGTGCCAGCAGCCCAGCGGGAGCTACAGATACGCCGTATTTT. This codes for CASSPAGATDTPYF.